Presented here are 31 T cell receptor beta chains from one specimen sequenced in a study of T cell responses to AZD1222 COVID-19 vaccine. Some clones are missing from TCRdb's copy, which holds only in-frame ones; the method was immunoSEQ multiplex PCR. The data show roughly 98,000 clones, roughly 90% seen once. Specimen: peripheral blood, collected 28 days after the second AZD1222 dose. All receptors come from an adult who received the AZD1222 COVID-19 vaccine.

This chain uses TRBV12-3 or TRBV12-4 with TRBJ2-3; 8 positions agree with TRBD2. CDR3 length: 13 amino acids. V dropped 10 bases and J dropped 4; count of bases not matched to a gene: 7. The CDR3 protein is CANGQRESDTQYF. DNA of the CDR3: TGTGCCAACGGTCAGCGGGAGTCAGATACGCAGTATTTT.

The rearrangement links TRBV3-1 (or the pseudogene TRBV3-2) to TRBJ1-4; D is ambiguous. The CDR3 loop spans 15 amino acids. V was trimmed by 2 bases and J by 1 base, leaving 8 bases between them. Germline V gene data show CDR1 as LGHDT and CDR2 as YNNKEL (reference sequence). CDR3 protein: CASSQNRGTNEKLFF. In DNA form, the CDR3 reads TGTGCCAGCAGCCAAAATCGGGGAACTAATGAAAAACTGTTTTTT.

This rearrangement joins TRBV29-1 to TRBJ2-3; 9 nucleotides align to TRBD2. The CDR3 sequence is 14 residues long. Unmatched junction bases numbered 8, after V lost 5 bases and J lost 5 bases. Germline values: CDR1 SQVTM, CDR2 ANQGSEA. DNA for the CDR3: TGCAGCGTTAACCCTAGCGGGAAGGGAGATACGCAGTATTTT. This gives the protein CSVNPSGKGDTQYF.

V and J are TRBV21-1 and TRBJ1-2; whether TRBD1, the table's D call, matches the DNA was not checked. TRBV21-1 is tagged as a pseudogene. There are 18 residues in the CDR3. The CDR3 DNA sequence: TGTGCCAGCAGCAGCCACAACATACAGGGTACATCTAACTATGGCTACACCTTC. Translation gives CASSSHNIQGTSNYGYTF.

The CDR3 DNA follows: TGTGCCAGCTCACCGACCCAGAACACTGAAGCTTTCTTT. It specifies CASSPTQNTEAFF. The chain recombines TRBV18 with TRBJ1-1; D is ambiguous. The CDR3 length is 13 residues. V gave up 3 bases and J gave up 1 base, with 6 bases separating them. Germline V CDR1 and CDR2: KGHSH, LQKENI.

For this clone: An end of the junction does not agree with germline; a read error may underlie this. This sequence joins TRBV6-5 and TRBJ2-7, with D possibly TRBD1 on 6 matching bases. The CDR3 spans 12 residues. CDR1 is MNHEY and CDR2 is SVGAGI in the germline V gene. The CDR3 reads CASSYPQGHGFF. CDR3 nucleotides: TGTGCCAGCAGTTACCCACAGGGTCACGGTTTTTTC.

V and J are TRBV5-1 and TRBJ1-6; weak D call: TRBD1 (6 bases). This CDR3 contains 16 residues. Trimming took 0 bases from V and 10 from J, leaving 17 bases between them. Germline V gene data show CDR1 as SGHRS and CDR2 as YFSETQ. The CDR3 loop reads CASSLEGGAGESPLHF. In nucleotides, the CDR3 is TGCGCCAGCAGCTTGGAAGGTGGGGCAGGGGAGTCACCCCTCCACTTT.

The sample holds a few counts of this clone. The rearrangement joins TRBV11-1 to TRBJ1-1; 9 positions match TRBD1. This CDR3 spans 14 amino acids. The J segment lost 3 bases and the V segment lost 4 bases, leaving 3 bases of the junction unmatched. The V gene's germline CDR1 is SGHAT and CDR2 FQDESV (reference sequence). The CDR3 here is CASSSGTGHTEAFF. DNA for the CDR3: TGTGCCAGCAGCTCAGGGACAGGGCACACTGAAGCTTTCTTT.

The genes are TRBV28 and TRBJ1-2; TRBD1 matches 8 bases. Trimming took 7 bases from V and 8 from J; bases not matched to a gene: 6. The CDR3 loop spans 12 amino acids. The germline gives CDR1 MDHEN, CDR2 SYDVKM. This CDR3 is CASTGQGWGYTF. DNA for the CDR3: TGTGCCAGCACCGGACAGGGTTGGGGCTACACCTTC.

The V gene is TRBV28, the J gene TRBJ1-2; 8 bases fit TRBD1. This CDR3 has 15 residues. The V gene's germline CDR1 is MDHEN and CDR2 SYDVKM. Trimming took 5 bases from V and 3 from J; bases not matched to a gene: 8. The CDR3 reads CASSLIRGRDYGYTF. The CDR3 nucleotides are TGTGCCAGCAGTCTTATCAGGGGGCGTGACTATGGCTACACCTTC.

In its sample, this clone was seen once. The chain uses TRBV6-5 and TRBJ1-1; TRBD1 matches at 7 bases. The J segment lost 3 bases and the V segment lost 2 bases, leaving 0 bases of the junction unmatched. Germline CDR1 is MNHEY and CDR2 is SVGAGI. The CDR3 is made up of 13 amino acids. In DNA, the CDR3 is TGTGCCAGCAGTTACGGACAGGACACTGAAGCTTTCTTT. This codes for CASSYGQDTEAFF.

J is TRBJ2-7 and V is TRBV15; TRBD1 matches 7 bases. CDR1 LNHNV and CDR2 YYDKDF come from the germline V gene (reference sequence). This CDR3 is built from 16 residues. The J segment lost 0 bases and the V segment lost 0 bases, leaving 5 bases of the junction unmatched. In DNA, the CDR3 is TGTGCCACCAGCAGAGAGACAGGGCTCAGCTCCTACGAGCAGTACTTC. Its translation: CATSRETGLSSYEQYF.

The chain uses TRBV19 and TRBJ2-5; 10 bases match TRBD2. Germline V gene sequence: CDR1 LNHDA, CDR2 SQIVND (reference sequence). J was trimmed by 4 bases and V by 4 bases; bases with no gene match: 6. This CDR3 has 15 amino acids. For the CDR3, the DNA is TGTGCCAGTAGTAGCATAGCGGGAGGAGGAGAGACCCAGTACTTC. Its protein product is CASSSIAGGGETQYF.

The chain joins TRBV24-1 to TRBJ2-1; TRBD2 agrees at 10 bases. With V trimmed by 4 bases and J by 7 bases, 9 bases remained unmatched. The germline V gene has CDR1 KGHDR and CDR2 SFDVKD. CDR3 length: 16 residues. As DNA, the CDR3 is TGTGCCACCAGTGACACAAGCGGGAGGGCCGCAAATGAGCAGTTCTTC. It translates to CATSDTSGRAANEQFF.

This clone was seen a single time. This chain uses TRBV28 with TRBJ1-2; D may be TRBD1 (6 bases). Between the trimmed V and J ends, which lost 10 bases and 12 bases, there was a span of 18 bases. This CDR3 has 11 residues. The V gene's germline CDR1 is MDHEN and CDR2 SYDVKM. CDR3 sequence reads: CATRGTSGNTF. CDR3 sequence (DNA): TGTGCCACCCGCGGGACATCGGGAAACACCTTC.

This clone occurred a few times. The V gene is TRBV2, the J gene TRBJ2-6; maybe TRBD1 (6 bases). The germline CDR1 and CDR2 sequences are SNHLY and FYNNEI. This CDR3 comprises 15 residues. V dropped 5 bases and J dropped 4 bases, with 12 bases sitting between them. DNA of the CDR3: TGTGCCAGCAGTCAGCAGGGGCCCGGGGCCAACGTCCTGACTTTC. Protein: CASSQQGPGANVLTF.

This chain joins TRBV19 and TRBJ1-5; D perhaps matches TRBD1 (6 bases). Germline-derived CDR1 and CDR2 are LNHDA and SQIVND (reference sequence). V was cut by 3 bases and J by 5 bases, with 11 bases left in between. CDR3 length: 14 residues. The chain's CDR3 is CASSMYREDQPQHF. DNA for the CDR3: TGTGCCAGTAGTATGTACAGGGAGGATCAGCCCCAGCATTTT. Full variable domain (outside the CDR3, taken from reference TRBV19 and TRBJ1-5): DGGITQSPKYLFRKEGQNVTLSCEQNLNHDAMYWYRQDPGQGLRLIYYSQIVNDFQKGDIAEGYSVSREKKESFPLTVTSAQKNPTAFYLCASSMYREDQPQHFGDGTRLSIL.

V and J are TRBV7-2 and TRBJ2-5; 11 bases are a match to TRBD2. Germline CDR1 and CDR2: SGHTA and FQGNSA. This CDR3 spans 18 amino acids. The V and J ends lost 1 base and 2 bases, in that order; junction bases with no gene match: 9. Here the CDR3 reads CASSLVLGTSGNQETQYF. CDR3 DNA: TGTGCCAGCAGCTTAGTTCTGGGGACTAGCGGAAATCAAGAGACCCAGTACTTC.

In the case of this clone: One junction end does not reproduce the germline sequence, and a read error may be involved. The chain's CDR3 is CASSDSGDVQPQHF. Written as DNA, the CDR3 is TGTGCCAGCAGTGACTCAGGGGATGTTCAGCCCCAGCATTTT. The J gene is TRBJ1-5, the V gene TRBV6-5; tentative D call: TRBD1 (6 bases). CDR3 length: 14 residues. CDR1 MNHEY and CDR2 SVGAGI come from the germline V gene.

V and J are TRBV10-3 and TRBJ2-1, with 7 bases identical to TRBD2. The germline V gene encodes CDR1 ENHRY and CDR2 SYGVKD. V trimming: 4 bases; J trimming: 4 bases; junction bases outside the gene matches: 4. This CDR3 contains 14 residues. CDR3 region: CAISGLAGYNEQFF. The CDR3 DNA reads as TGTGCCATCAGTGGACTAGCAGGGTACAATGAGCAGTTCTTC.

This chain links TRBV28 with TRBJ2-5; maybe TRBD2 (6 bases). CDR1 and CDR2 (germline): MDHEN, SYDVKM. V lost 5 bases to trimming and J lost 5 bases, with 12 bases between them. The CDR3 has 13 amino acids. The CDR3 region has the DNA TGTGCCAGCAGTCGGGGGAGGCGGGAGACCCAGTACTTC. It specifies CASSRGRRETQYF. The variable domain in full, completed from reference TRBV28 and TRBJ2-5, reads DVKVTQSSRYLVKRTGEKVFLECVQDMDHENMFWYRQDPGLGLRLIYFSYDVKMKEKGDIPEGYSVSREKKERFSLILESASTNQTSMYLCASSRGRRETQYFGPGTRLLVL.

The CDR3 here is CASSWTGNQPQHF. CDR3 nucleotides: TGTGCCAGCAGTTGGACAGGCAATCAGCCCCAGCATTTT. The chain links TRBV6-2 or TRBV6-3 to TRBJ1-5; D may be TRBD1 (6 bases). This CDR3 spans 13 amino acids. Germline CDR1 and CDR2: MNHEY and SVGEGT. Trimming shortened V by 4 bases and J by 2 bases, and 6 bases separated the two germline ends.

This clone was picked up a small number of times. J is TRBJ2-2 and V is TRBV5-4; a weak D match, TRBD1 (6 bases). The CDR3 length is 16 residues. Germline V gives CDR1 SGHNT, CDR2 YYREEE (reference sequence). The ends were cut back, 0 bases at V and 0 bases at J, with 9 bases in the middle. The CDR3 DNA reads as TGTGCCAGCAGCTTGGGAGGGGGTACGAACACCGGGGAGCTGTTTTTT. Its translation is CASSLGGGTNTGELFF.

This clone was observed a single time. The rearrangement links TRBV6-2 or TRBV6-3 to TRBJ1-5; D gene ambiguous. There are 14 residues in the CDR3. V dropped 4 bases and J dropped 1 base, with 8 bases sitting between them. Germline V gives CDR1 MNHEY, CDR2 SVGEGT. CDR3 loop: CASSSPGSNQPQHF. As DNA, the CDR3 is TGTGCCAGCAGTTCCCCTGGCAGCAATCAGCCCCAGCATTTT.

The chain combines TRBV19 with TRBJ2-7; no definite D call. This CDR3 is 15 amino acids long. CDR1 and CDR2 from the germline V gene are LNHDA and SQIVND (reference sequence). V was trimmed by 1 base and J by 3 bases, leaving 13 bases between them. The CDR3 loop reads CASSIGVGRVYEQYF. CDR3 sequence (DNA): TGTGCCAGTAGTATAGGGGTTGGAAGGGTCTACGAGCAGTACTTC.

The chain has TRBV3-1 (or the pseudogene TRBV3-2) and TRBJ1-4; D not resolved. The CDR3 totals 13 residues. Trimming cost V 4 bases and J 5 bases, with 8 bases left between them. The germline CDR1 and CDR2 sequences are LGHDT and YNNKEL (reference sequence). The DNA of the CDR3 is TGTGCCAGCAGCCCAACAGTCAATGAAAAACTGTTTTTT. Protein: CASSPTVNEKLFF.

V and J are TRBV2 and TRBJ2-1; TRBD2 might be the D (5 bases). The CDR3 covers 13 residues. V lost 6 bases and J lost 5, with 11 bases in between. Germline loops: CDR1 SNHLY, CDR2 FYNNEI. CDR3 region: CASRVDFDNEQFF. CDR3 coding DNA: TGTGCCAGCAGGGTGGACTTCGACAATGAGCAGTTCTTC.

The rearrangement uses TRBV28 and TRBJ2-7, with 7 nucleotides matching TRBD2. The CDR3 consists of 13 residues. Germline-derived CDR1 and CDR2 are MDHEN and SYDVKM. With V trimmed by 2 bases and J by 9 bases, 7 bases remained unmatched. The CDR3 here is CASSLSGVLVQYF. CDR3 coding DNA: TGTGCCAGCAGTTTAAGCGGGGTCCTCGTGCAGTACTTC.

The rearrangement links TRBV6-1 to TRBJ2-7; D may be TRBD1 (8 bases). The CDR3 contains 15 residues. Germline V gene sequence: CDR1 MNHNS, CDR2 SASEGT. Trimming took 6 bases from V and 2 from J, leaving 17 bases between them. CDR3 region: CASRQSGTGAYEQYF. The CDR3 DNA is TGTGCCAGCAGGCAGAGCGGGACAGGAGCCTACGAGCAGTACTTC.

This clone was seen a handful of times. The chain uses TRBV6-5 and TRBJ1-2; perhaps TRBD1 as D (6 bases). Germline CDR1 reads MNHEY; CDR2 reads SVGAGI. The germline V and J ends were trimmed by 8 bases and 4 bases, with 14 bases remaining between them. The CDR3 consists of 13 residues. CDR3 sequence reads: CASFEGVGYGYTF. CDR3 DNA: TGTGCCAGCTTCGAGGGGGTTGGCTATGGCTACACCTTC.

This CDR3 is CASSLSGGTGEKSVLFF. CDR3 sequence (DNA): TGTGCCAGCAGCTTATCGGGCGGTACAGGGGAAAAATCGGTCCTGTTCTTC. The rearrangement uses TRBV7-2 and TRBJ2-1, with 7 nucleotides matching TRBD1. The CDR3 contains 17 residues. The V gene's germline CDR1 is SGHTA and CDR2 FQGNSA. The V segment lost 2 bases and the J segment 15 bases; nucleotides outside the gene matches: 22.